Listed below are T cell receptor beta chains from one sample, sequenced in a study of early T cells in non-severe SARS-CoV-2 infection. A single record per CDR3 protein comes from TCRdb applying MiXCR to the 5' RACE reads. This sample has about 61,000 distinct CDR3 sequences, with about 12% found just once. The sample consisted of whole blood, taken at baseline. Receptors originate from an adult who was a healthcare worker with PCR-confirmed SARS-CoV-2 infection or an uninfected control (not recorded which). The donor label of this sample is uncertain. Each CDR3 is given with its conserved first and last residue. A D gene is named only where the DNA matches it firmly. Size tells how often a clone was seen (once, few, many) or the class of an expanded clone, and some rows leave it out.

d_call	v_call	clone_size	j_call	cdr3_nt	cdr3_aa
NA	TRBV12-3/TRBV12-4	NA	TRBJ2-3	TGTGCCAGCAGTACCCTACATGGGGGGGATACGCAGTATTTT	CASSTLHGGDTQYF
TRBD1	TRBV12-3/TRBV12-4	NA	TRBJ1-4	TGTGCCAGCAGTACTGCCGGGACAGGGGCTAATGAAAAACTGTTTTTT	CASSTAGTGANEKLFF
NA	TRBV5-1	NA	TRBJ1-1	TGCGCCAGCTACGGGACATTGAACACTGAAGCTTTCTTT	CASYGTLNTEAFF
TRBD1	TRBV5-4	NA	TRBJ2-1	TGTGCCAGCAGCGTCCGGGACAGCTACAATGAGCAGTTCTTC	CASSVRDSYNEQFF
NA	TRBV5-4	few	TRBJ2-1	TGTGCCACCCGGCGGGGCAACTACAATGAGCAGTTCTTC	CATRRGNYNEQFF
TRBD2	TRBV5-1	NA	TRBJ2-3	TGCGCCAGCAGCTTGGCCGGTCGAGCGGGGAGCACAGATACGCAGTATTTT	CASSLAGRAGSTDTQYF
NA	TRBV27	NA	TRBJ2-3	TGTGCCAGCAGTTTAGACGACCCTCGCCAATCCCCGCAGTATTTT	CASSLDDPRQSPQYF
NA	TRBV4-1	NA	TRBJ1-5	TGCGCCAGCAGCCCCATGGGGGCTACTAGCAATCAGCCCCAGCATTTT	CASSPMGATSNQPQHF
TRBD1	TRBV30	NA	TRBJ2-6	TGTGCCTGGAGTGTAACCCGTTATTTTGGGACAGGGGGCCAGAGCTCTGGGGCCAACGTCCTGACTTTC	CAWSVTRYFGTGGQSSGANVLTF
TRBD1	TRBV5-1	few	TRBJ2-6	TGCGCCAGCAGCATAGGACAGGCGGCTGGGGCCAACGTCCTGACTTTC	CASSIGQAAGANVLTF
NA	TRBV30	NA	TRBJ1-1	TGTGCCTGGAGTATGAACACTGAAGCTTTCTTT	CAWSMNTEAFF
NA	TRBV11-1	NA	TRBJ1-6	TGTGCCAGCAGCCCGGACATGAGCTCCTATAATTCACCCCTCCACTTT	CASSPDMSSYNSPLHF
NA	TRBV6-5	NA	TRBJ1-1	TGTGCCAGCAGTTACTCGTGGACAACCGAAGCTTTCTTT	CASSYSWTTEAFF
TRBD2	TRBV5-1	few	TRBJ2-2	TGCGCCAGCGGACCCGGACTAGCTACAACCGGGGAGCTGTTTTTT	CASGPGLATTGELFF
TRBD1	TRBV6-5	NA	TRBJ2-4	TGTGCCAGCAGTTACTTGGGCGGGACAGGGTCGAACATTCAGTACTTC	CASSYLGGTGSNIQYF
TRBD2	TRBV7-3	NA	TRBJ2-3	TGTGCCAGCAGCCCGCTCCAGACCGGGACTAGCGGGGCGACAGATACGCAGTATTTT	CASSPLQTGTSGATDTQYF
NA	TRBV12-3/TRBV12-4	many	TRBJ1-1	TGTGCCAGTGCAGCTCGGGCCACCACTGAAGCTTTCTTT	CASAARATTEAFF
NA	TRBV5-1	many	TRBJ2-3	TGCGCCAGCAGCTCCAGGGGGGTGGGCACAGATACGCAGTATTTT	CASSSRGVGTDTQYF
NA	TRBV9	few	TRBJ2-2	TGTGCCAGCAGCGTCGGGGGGCTCACCGGGGAGCTGTTTTTT	CASSVGGLTGELFF
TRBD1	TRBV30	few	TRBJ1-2	TGTGCCTGGACAGGGGGTATCTATGGCTACACCTTC	CAWTGGIYGYTF
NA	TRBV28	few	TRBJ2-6	TGTGCCACTCGATCTGGGGGGAGCGGGGCCAACGTCCTGACTTTC	CATRSGGSGANVLTF
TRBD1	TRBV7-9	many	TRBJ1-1	TGTGCCAGCAGCCAGACTCGGACAGGGGATGTGATGACTGAAGCTTTCTTT	CASSQTRTGDVMTEAFF
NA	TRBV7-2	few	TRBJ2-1	TGTGCCAGCAGCCCAACAGGGACCTACAATGAGCAGTTCTTC	CASSPTGTYNEQFF
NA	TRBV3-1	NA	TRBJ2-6	TGTGCCAGCAGCCAAGACAGGGCTGGGGCCAACGTCCTGACTTTC	CASSQDRAGANVLTF
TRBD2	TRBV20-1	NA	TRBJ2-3	TGCAGTGCTAGAGATACACTGCGGGGGGGACGGGATACGCAGTATTTT	CSARDTLRGGRDTQYF
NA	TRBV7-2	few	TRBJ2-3	TGTGCCAGCAGCTTAGGTCTGGTAACAGATACGCAGTATTTT	CASSLGLVTDTQYF
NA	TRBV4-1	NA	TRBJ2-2	TGCGCCAGCAGCCAAGATCTGGCTATTGCGATACGGGAGCTGTTTTTT	CASSQDLAIAIRELFF
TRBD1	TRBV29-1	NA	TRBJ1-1	TGCAGCGCCCGGGCCCCGGGACAGGGGGCAGACACTGAAGCTTTCTTT	CSARAPGQGADTEAFF
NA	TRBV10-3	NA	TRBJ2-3	TGTGCCATCAGTGACAACACAGATACGCAGTATTTT	CAISDNTDTQYF
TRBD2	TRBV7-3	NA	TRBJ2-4	TGTGCCAGCAGCTCCGTGACTAGCGGGGGACCCGGGGCTGCCAAAAACATTCAGTACTTC	CASSSVTSGGPGAAKNIQYF
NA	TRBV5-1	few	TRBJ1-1	TGCGCCAGCAGCCTACAGGGTAGTCCTGAAGCTTTCTTT	CASSLQGSPEAFF
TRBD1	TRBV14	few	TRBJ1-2	TGTGCCAGCAGCCAAGCGATCGAGTACAGGGGGATCTATGGCTACACCTTC	CASSQAIEYRGIYGYTF
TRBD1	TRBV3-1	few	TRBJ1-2	TGTGCCAGCAGCCGAGACAGGGGAGGAGATGGCTACACCTTC	CASSRDRGGDGYTF
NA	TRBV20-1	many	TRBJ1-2	TGCAGTGCTTTAGGGACTCCCTCGTGGGGTGGCTACACCTTC	CSALGTPSWGGYTF
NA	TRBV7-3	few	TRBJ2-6	TGTGCCAGCAGCCCGAGCCTTACTGGGGCCAACGTCCTGACTTTC	CASSPSLTGANVLTF
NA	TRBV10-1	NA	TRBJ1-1	TGCGCCAGCTTAATTATAGAGCGGCAGGGTGAGAAGGACACTGAAGCTTTCTTT	CASLIIERQGEKDTEAFF
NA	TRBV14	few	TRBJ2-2	TGTGCCAGCAGCCAAGACGCATATATCAGAGACACCGGGGAGCTGTTTTTT	CASSQDAYIRDTGELFF
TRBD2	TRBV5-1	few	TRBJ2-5	TGCGCCAGCAGTCATGGAGGTGCTAGCGGACGCCTCCAAGAGACCCAGTACTTC	CASSHGGASGRLQETQYF
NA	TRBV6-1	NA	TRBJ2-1	TGTGCCAGCAGTGATCAGTTAAATGAGCAGTTCTTC	CASSDQLNEQFF
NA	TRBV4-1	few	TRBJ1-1	TGCGCCAGCAGCCGGGAACAGGGTTTCACTGAAGCTTTCTTT	CASSREQGFTEAFF
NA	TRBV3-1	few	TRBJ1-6	TGTGCCAGCAGCCTCCTGTCGGGGGGCACTTCACCCCTCCACTTT	CASSLLSGGTSPLHF
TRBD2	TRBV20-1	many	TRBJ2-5	TGCAGTGCTAGAAAACAGCGGGGGGGCCAAGAGACCCAGTACTTC	CSARKQRGGQETQYF
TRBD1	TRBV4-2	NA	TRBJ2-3	TGTGCCAGCAGCCGAGACCTTAGGACAGGGAGGTCAGATACGCAGTATTTT	CASSRDLRTGRSDTQYF
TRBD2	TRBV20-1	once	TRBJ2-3	TGCAGTGCTAGAGCCACTAGCGGGGGGTCACAAGATACGCAGTATTTT	CSARATSGGSQDTQYF
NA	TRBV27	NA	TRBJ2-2	TGTGCCAGCAGTTTATGGGCAGCCCCGAACACCGGGGAGCTGTTTTTT	CASSLWAAPNTGELFF
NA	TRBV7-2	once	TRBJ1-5	TGTGCCAGCAGCTTTTTGGGGCAGCCCCAGCATTTT	CASSFLGQPQHF
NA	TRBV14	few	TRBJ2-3	TGTGCCAGCAGCCAATCCCTGACAGCCACAGATACGCAGTATTTT	CASSQSLTATDTQYF
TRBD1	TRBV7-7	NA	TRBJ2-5	TGTGCCAGCAGCTCTAGGACAGGGTCGGAGACCCAGTACTTC	CASSSRTGSETQYF
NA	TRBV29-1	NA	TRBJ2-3	TGCAGCGTTGTATTGACAAGGGGATCAGATACGCAGTATTTT	CSVVLTRGSDTQYF
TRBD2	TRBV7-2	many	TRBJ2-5	TGTGCCAGCAGCCGAGCTAGCGGTCCCCAAGAGACCCAGTACTTC	CASSRASGPQETQYF
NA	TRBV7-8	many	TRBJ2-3	TGTGCCAGCAGCCCCGCGGGGCGCACAGATACGCAGTATTTT	CASSPAGRTDTQYF
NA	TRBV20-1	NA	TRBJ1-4	TGCAGTGCTCCCGTGTGGGCAACTAATGAAAAACTGTTTTTT	CSAPVWATNEKLFF
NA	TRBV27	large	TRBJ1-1	TGTGCCAGCAGTTTATCCCCGAACACTGAAGCTTTCTTT	CASSLSPNTEAFF
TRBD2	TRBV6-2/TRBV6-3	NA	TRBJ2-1	TGTGCCAGCAGTCGACTAGCGGGGCCTTACAATGAGCAGTTCTTC	CASSRLAGPYNEQFF
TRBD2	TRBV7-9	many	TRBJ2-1	TGTGCCAGCAGCCCGCGACTAGCGGGGGGGAACAATGAGCAGTTCTTC	CASSPRLAGGNNEQFF
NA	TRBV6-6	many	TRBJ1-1	TGTGCCAGCAGTTACTCCCTACTTCCCCCTAACGCTGAAGCTTTCTTT	CASSYSLLPPNAEAFF
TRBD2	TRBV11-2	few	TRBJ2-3	TGTGCCAGCAGCTTAGAAGGGACTAGCGGGGCGACCACAGATACGCAGTATTTT	CASSLEGTSGATTDTQYF
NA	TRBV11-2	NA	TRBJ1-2	TGTGCCAGCAGCTTAGACGTAAGCAGCTTGAATGGCTACACCTTC	CASSLDVSSLNGYTF